What follows are 3 T cell receptor beta chains derived from one specimen sequenced in a study of chemoradiotherapy in HPV16-positive cancers. Data came from immunoSEQ multiplex PCR; TCRdb stores just in-frame clones and leaves some out. The sample comprises roughly 9,300 clones, about 82% of which are singletons, and about 2.4% rests with the top ten. The sequencing here drew on blood, taken from a patient who underwent chemoradiotherapy. All receptors come from a human donor with HPV-associated anogenital cancer.

The V call is TRBV27, the J call TRBJ1-6; TRBD1 is a possible D gene (5 bases). V was shortened by 1 base and J by 9 bases, with 13 bases between the two germline ends. The germline gives CDR1 MNHEY, CDR2 SMNVEV (reference sequence). The CDR3 contains 15 residues. The CDR3 is CASSLFSGGGSPLHF. The CDR3 nucleotides read TGTGCCAGCAGTTTATTCAGCGGTGGGGGTTCACCCCTCCACTTT.

The V and J genes are TRBV7-3 and TRBJ1-1, with TRBD1 identical over 9 bases. Germline values: CDR1 SGHTA, CDR2 FQGTGA. This CDR3 is built from 15 residues. V dropped 6 bases and J dropped 5; count of bases not matched to a gene: 10. The CDR3 protein is CASSPRTGADTEAFF. CDR3 nucleotide sequence: TGTGCCAGCAGTCCGCGGACAGGGGCGGATACTGAAGCTTTCTTT.

The genes are TRBV2 and TRBJ1-2, with no clear D. Per germline, CDR1 SNHLY and CDR2 FYNNEI. V dropped 5 bases and J dropped 3 bases, with 7 bases sitting between them. The CDR3 extends over 12 amino acids. CDR3 residues: CASSYDDYGYTF. CDR3 DNA sequence: TGTGCCAGCAGTTACGATGACTATGGCTACACCTTC.